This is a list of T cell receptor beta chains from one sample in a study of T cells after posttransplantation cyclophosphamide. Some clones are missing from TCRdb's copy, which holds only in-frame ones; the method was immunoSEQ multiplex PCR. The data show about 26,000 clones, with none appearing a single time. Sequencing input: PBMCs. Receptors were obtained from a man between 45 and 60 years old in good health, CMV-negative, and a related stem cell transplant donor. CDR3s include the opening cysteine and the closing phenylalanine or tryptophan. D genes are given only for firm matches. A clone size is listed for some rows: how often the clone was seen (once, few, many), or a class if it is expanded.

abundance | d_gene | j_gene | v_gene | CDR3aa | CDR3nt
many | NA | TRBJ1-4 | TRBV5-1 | CASSATGTTNEKLFF | TGCGCCAGCAGCGCAACAGGGACGACTAATGAAAAACTGTTTTTT
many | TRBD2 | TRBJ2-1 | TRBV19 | CASSRTTSGRYPYNEQFF | TGTGCCAGTAGTAGGACAACTAGCGGGAGGTACCCCTACAATGAGCAGTTCTTC
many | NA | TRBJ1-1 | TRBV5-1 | CASSPRSNTEAFF | TGCGCCAGCAGCCCCCGAAGCAACACTGAAGCTTTCTTT
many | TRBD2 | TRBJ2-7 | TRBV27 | CASSLRPLAGGNSYEQYF | TGTGCCAGCAGTTTAAGACCCCTAGCGGGAGGGAACTCCTACGAGCAGTACTTC
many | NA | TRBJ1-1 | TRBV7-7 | CASSRGLDTEAFF | TGTGCTAGCAGCAGGGGTTTAGACACTGAAGCTTTCTTT
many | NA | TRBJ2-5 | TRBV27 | CASTPRGQETQYF | TGTGCCAGCACCCCTCGGGGCCAAGAGACCCAGTACTTC
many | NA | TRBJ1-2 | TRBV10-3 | CAISDTGFNYGYTF | TGTGCCATCAGCGATACAGGGTTTAACTATGGCTACACCTTC
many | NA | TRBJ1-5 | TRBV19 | CASTRDINQPQHF | TGTGCCAGTACCCGGGACATCAATCAGCCCCAGCATTTT
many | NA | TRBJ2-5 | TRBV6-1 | CASRPTGTRETQYF | TGTGCCAGCAGGCCGACAGGCACCAGGGAGACCCAGTACTTC
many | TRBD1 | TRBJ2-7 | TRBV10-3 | CAISDARTGVYEQYF | TGTGCCATCAGCGACGCTAGGACAGGGGTCTACGAGCAGTACTTC
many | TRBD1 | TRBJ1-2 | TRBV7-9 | CASSSARDRTIYTF | TGTGCCAGCAGCTCCGCCCGGGACAGGACCATCTACACCTTC
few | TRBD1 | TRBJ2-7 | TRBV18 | CASSPPSGTEHYEQYF | TGTGCCAGCTCACCACCTTCCGGGACAGAACACTACGAGCAGTACTTC
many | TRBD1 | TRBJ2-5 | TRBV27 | CASSRGQVWETQYF | TGTGCCAGCAGCCGTGGACAGGTCTGGGAGACCCAGTACTTC
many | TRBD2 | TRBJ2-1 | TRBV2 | CASRGGTSVNEQFF | TGTGCCAGCAGGGGAGGGACTAGCGTTAATGAGCAGTTCTTC
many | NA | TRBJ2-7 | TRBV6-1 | CASSEMGRGHSGGYEQYF | TGTGCCAGCAGTGAAATGGGTCGGGGACACTCTGGGGGCTACGAGCAGTACTTC
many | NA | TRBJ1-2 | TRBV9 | CASSSKAAGDGYGYTF | TGTGCCAGCAGTTCTAAAGCCGCGGGGGATGGCTATGGCTACACCTTC
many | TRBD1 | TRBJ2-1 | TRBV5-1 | CASSPGTGGSYNEQFF | TGCGCCAGCAGCCCTGGAACAGGGGGCTCCTACAATGAGCAGTTCTTC
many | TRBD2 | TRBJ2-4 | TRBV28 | CASSSTLTGGVGNIQYF | TGTGCCAGCAGTTCTACTCTCACGGGAGGCGTGGGAAACATTCAGTACTTC
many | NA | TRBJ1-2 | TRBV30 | CAWRLSSRGYGYTF | TGTGCCTGGAGATTATCCTCAAGGGGCTATGGCTACACCTTC
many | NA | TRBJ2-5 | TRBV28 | CASSPHQGGQETQYF | TGTGCCAGCAGTCCCCACCAGGGGGGCCAAGAGACCCAGTACTTC
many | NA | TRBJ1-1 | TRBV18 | CASSLTVNTEAFF | TGTGCCAGCTCACTGACAGTGAACACTGAAGCTTTCTTT
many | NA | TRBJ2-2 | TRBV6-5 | CASKSGTLNTGELFF | TGTGCCAGCAAATCCGGGACACTGAACACCGGGGAGCTGTTTTTT
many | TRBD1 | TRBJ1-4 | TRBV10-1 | CASSETTGWEKLFF | TGCGCCAGCAGTGAGACGACAGGGTGGGAAAAACTGTTTTTT
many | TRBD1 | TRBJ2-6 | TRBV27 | CASSAGTGVGANVLTF | TGTGCCAGCAGTGCCGGGACAGGGGTAGGGGCCAACGTCCTGACTTTC
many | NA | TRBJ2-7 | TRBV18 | CASSPPGSASYEQYF | TGTGCCAGCTCACCCCCCGGGTCCGCGAGCTACGAGCAGTACTTC
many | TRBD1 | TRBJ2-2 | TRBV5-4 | CASSFSLTGGQLTGELFF | TGTGCCAGCAGCTTCTCTCTAACAGGGGGCCAACTCACCGGGGAGCTGTTTTTT
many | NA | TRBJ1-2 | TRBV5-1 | CASSLVGGTNYGYTF | TGCGCCAGCAGCTTGGTCGGAGGAACTAACTATGGCTACACCTTC
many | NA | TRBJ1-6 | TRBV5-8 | CASSHEIGGNSPLHF | TGTGCCAGCAGCCACGAGATCGGGGGGAATTCACCCCTCCACTTT
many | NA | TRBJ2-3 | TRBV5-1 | CASSIYSFSTDTQYF | TGCGCCAGCAGCATTTATTCCTTTAGCACAGATACGCAGTATTTT
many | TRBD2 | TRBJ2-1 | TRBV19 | CASSISGLAGNEQFF | TGTGCCAGTAGTATCTCCGGCCTAGCGGGGAATGAGCAGTTCTTC
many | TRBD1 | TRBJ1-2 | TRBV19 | CASSTTGGGGYTF | TGTGCCAGTAGTACAACAGGGGGCGGTGGCTACACCTTC
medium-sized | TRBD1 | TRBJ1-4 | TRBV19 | CASSWDSNFLFF | TGTGCCAGTAGTTGGGACAGCAATTTTCTGTTTTTT
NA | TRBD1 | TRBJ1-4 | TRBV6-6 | CASSRTGTNEKLFF | TGTGCCAGCAGTCGGACAGGAACTAATGAAAAACTGTTTTTT
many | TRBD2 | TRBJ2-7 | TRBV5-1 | CASSLGLAGGEQYF | TGCGCCAGCAGCTTGGGACTAGCGGGGGGTGAGCAGTACTTC
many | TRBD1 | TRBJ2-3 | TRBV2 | CASRTGVADTQYF | TGTGCCAGCAGGACAGGGGTAGCAGATACGCAGTATTTT
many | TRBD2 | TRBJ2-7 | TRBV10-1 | CASSSSGRAYEQYF | TGCGCCAGCAGCTCTAGCGGGAGGGCCTACGAGCAGTACTTC
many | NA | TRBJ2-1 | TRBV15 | CAISPGGSYNEQFF | TGTGCCATAAGCCCCGGGGGAAGCTACAATGAGCAGTTCTTC
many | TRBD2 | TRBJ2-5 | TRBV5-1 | CASSLVAGGRFYQETQYF | TGCGCCAGCAGCTTAGTAGCGGGGGGGCGATTTTATCAAGAGACCCAGTACTTC
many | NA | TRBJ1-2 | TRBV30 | CAAVGGAGYGYTF | TGTGCCGCAGTCGGGGGGGCGGGCTATGGCTACACCTTC
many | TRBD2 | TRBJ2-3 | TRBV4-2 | CASSQDSSGGGYTDTQYF | TGTGCCAGCAGCCAAGATTCCAGCGGGGGCGGATACACAGATACGCAGTATTTT
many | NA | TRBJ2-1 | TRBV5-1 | CASTMSSYNEQFF | TGCGCCAGCACCATGAGCTCCTACAATGAGCAGTTCTTC
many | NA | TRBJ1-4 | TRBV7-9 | CASSSGTSNEKLFF | TGTGCCAGCAGTTCCGGGACATCTAATGAAAAACTGTTTTTT
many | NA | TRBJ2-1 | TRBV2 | CASVRRGTNEQFF | TGTGCCAGCGTGAGGAGGGGAACTAATGAGCAGTTCTTC
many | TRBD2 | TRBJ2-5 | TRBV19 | CASSRTSGSDETQYF | TGTGCCAGTAGTCGAACTAGCGGGAGTGACGAGACCCAGTACTTC
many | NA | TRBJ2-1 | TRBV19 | CASKYRALASYNEQFF | TGTGCCAGTAAGTATAGGGCCCTAGCGTCCTACAATGAGCAGTTCTTC
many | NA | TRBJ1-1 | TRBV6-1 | CASSELEGRWTEAFF | TGTGCCAGCAGTGAATTAGAGGGTAGGTGGACTGAAGCTTTCTTT
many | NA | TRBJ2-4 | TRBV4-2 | CASSPQTSGSGGIQYF | TGTGCCAGCAGCCCTCAAACCAGCGGGTCCGGAGGCATTCAGTACTTC
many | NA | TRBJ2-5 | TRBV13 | CASSPKREIEETQYF | TGTGCCAGCAGCCCGAAGCGTGAGATTGAAGAGACCCAGTACTTC
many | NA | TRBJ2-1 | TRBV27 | CASSSVSSLLTPNEQFF | TGTGCCAGCAGTTCCGTCTCTAGCTTGTTGACCCCCAATGAGCAGTTCTTC
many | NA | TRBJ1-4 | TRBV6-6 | CASSGGFSATNEKLFF | TGTGCCAGCAGTGGCGGGTTTAGCGCAACTAATGAAAAACTGTTTTTT
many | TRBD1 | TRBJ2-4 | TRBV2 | CASSESGQGVLLAKNIQYF | TGTGCCAGCAGTGAGTCCGGACAGGGGGTTCTTTTAGCCAAAAACATTCAGTACTTC
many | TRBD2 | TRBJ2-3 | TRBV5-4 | CASSPGLAGATDTQYF | TGTGCCAGCAGCCCGGGGCTAGCGGGGGCCACAGATACGCAGTATTTT
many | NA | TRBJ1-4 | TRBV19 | CASSMSFGGATNEKLFF | TGTGCCAGTAGTATGTCCTTCGGGGGTGCAACTAATGAAAAACTGTTTTTT
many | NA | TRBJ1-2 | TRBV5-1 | CASSHEGGYTF | TGCGCCAGCAGCCACGAGGGTGGCTACACCTTC
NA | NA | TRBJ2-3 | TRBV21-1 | CASSKVPRRSHYTDTQYF | TGTGCCAGCAGCAAAGTCCCCCGGAGGAGCCATTACACAGATACGCAGTATTTT